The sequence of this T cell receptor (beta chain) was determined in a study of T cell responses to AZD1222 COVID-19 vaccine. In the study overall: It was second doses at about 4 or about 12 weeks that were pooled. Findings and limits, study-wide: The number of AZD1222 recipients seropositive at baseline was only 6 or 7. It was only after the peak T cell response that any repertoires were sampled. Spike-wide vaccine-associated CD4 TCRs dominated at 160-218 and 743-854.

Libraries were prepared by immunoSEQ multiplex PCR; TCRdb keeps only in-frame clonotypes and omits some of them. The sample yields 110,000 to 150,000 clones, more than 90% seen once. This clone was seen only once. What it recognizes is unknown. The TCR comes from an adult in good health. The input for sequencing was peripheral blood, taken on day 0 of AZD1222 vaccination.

The DNA of the CDR3 is TGTGCCAGCAGAAGCGGACAGGGCACCTATGGCTACACCTTC. It specifies CASRSGQGTYGYTF. This chain connects TRBV28 to TRBJ1-2; 8 bases line up with TRBD1. After removal of 6 bases from V and 4 bases from J, the junction contained 7 bases not matched to a gene. The CDR3 consists of 14 residues. From germline, CDR1 is MDHEN and CDR2 SYDVKM.